This TCR beta chain was profiled in a study of OX40 agonist ivuxolimab in advanced cancers. Libraries were prepared by immunoSEQ multiplex PCR; TCRdb keeps only in-frame clonotypes and omits some of them. The sample comprises 150,000 to 170,000 clones, 85% to 95% of which are singletons, and about 0.31% rests with the top ten. The CDR3 spans 15 residues. Trimming stripped 2 bases from V and 2 bases from J, with 12 bases between. Germline V gives CDR1 MNHNY, CDR2 SVGAGI (reference sequence). V is TRBV6-6 and J is TRBJ1-1; weak D call: TRBD1 (5 bases). Material: CD4+ or CD8+ T cells sorted from blood, obtained in a trial of the OX40 agonist ivuxolimab. The TCR originated in an adult with an advanced solid tumor such as melanoma, head and neck, liver or kidney cancer. The CDR3 sequence is CASSYRTGANTEAFF. The CDR3 DNA sequence: TGTGCCAGCAGTTACCGTACCGGGGCAAACACTGAAGCTTTCTTT.